This passage covers 25 T cell receptor beta chains from one sample sequenced in a study of T-cell memory formation after mild COVID-19 (dated by TCRdb to 2020 to 2022). Libraries were constructed by 5' RACE. TCRdb names Illumina NovaSeq 6000 as the instrument used. TCRdb reprocessing: public reads trimmed at Q25 with fastp, clones called with MiXCR, in-frame beta chains kept. One record per CDR3 amino acid sequence lists the most common genes and DNA. This sample lists hundreds of thousands of distinct CDR3 sequences; approximately 13% were detected once. The leading ten clones occupy 20% to 25% of the sample. The sequenced material came from PBMCs or a T cell subset sorted from them (not recorded which). These receptors all come from a man in his late teens or twenties who had mild COVID-19 (a few samples of this study predate the infection). The sample titles of this study are shuffled in the database, so cell type and time point are left out; the donor was told from shared clones.

V gene TRBV10-3 combines with J gene TRBJ2-3; D is perhaps TRBD1 (5 bases). This CDR3 comprises 14 residues. The V end was cut by 6 bases, the J end by 0 bases, with 10 bases between. CDR1 is ENHRY and CDR2 is SYGVKD in the germline V gene. CDR3 region: CAIRGRGSTDTQYF. CDR3 sequence (DNA): TGTGCCATCAGGGGGCGTGGTAGCACAGATACGCAGTATTTT.

This clonotype was seen ten or more times. The chain joins TRBV5-5 to TRBJ1-2, with 9 bases fitting TRBD1. This CDR3 comprises 16 residues. Germline V gene lookup returns CDR1 SGHKS and CDR2 YYEKEE (reference sequence). The J segment lost 4 bases and the V segment lost 4 bases, leaving 11 bases of the junction unmatched. The CDR3 loop reads CASSHDRGNNPYGYTF. CDR3 nucleotides: TGTGCCAGCAGCCATGACAGGGGGAACAACCCCTATGGCTACACCTTC. Based on the CDR3 plus reference TRBV5-5 and TRBJ1-2, the full variable domain is DAGVTQSPTHLIKTRGQQVTLRCSPISGHKSVSWYQQVLGQGPQFIFQYYEKEERGRGNFPDRFSARQFPNYSSELNVNALLLGDSALYLCASSHDRGNNPYGYTFGSGTRLTVV.

Only a few counts were recorded for this clonotype. As DNA, the CDR3 is TGTGCCACCAGCAGAGCGGGGGGACTAGTTCCCAATGAGCAGTTCTTC. This gives the protein CATSRAGGLVPNEQFF. V gene TRBV15 combines with J gene TRBJ2-1; 8 bases fit TRBD2. Germline CDR1 LNHNV, CDR2 YYDKDF (reference sequence). V shed 1 base and J 6 bases; nucleotides not matched to a gene: 8. The CDR3 loop spans 16 amino acids.

This clonotype came up a few times. This sequence joins TRBV4-1 and TRBJ2-4, with D unresolved. V was cut by 1 base and J by 0 bases, with 4 bases left in between. The CDR3 covers 14 residues. Germline CDR1 reads MGHRA; CDR2 reads YSYEKL. The CDR3 spells CASSQALAKNIQYF. CDR3 DNA sequence: TGCGCCAGCAGCCAAGCCTTAGCCAAAAACATTCAGTACTTC.

At least ten counts were recorded for this clonotype. This rearrangement joins TRBV12-3 or TRBV12-4 to TRBJ2-2, with D possibly being TRBD2 (6 bases). CDR3 size: 15 residues. The V gene lost 5 bases and the J gene lost 3 bases, with 13 bases spanning the gap. CDR3 nucleotide sequence: TGTGCCAGCAGTGCTAACCGGGACTACACCGGGGAGCTGTTTTTT. Amino acid sequence: CASSANRDYTGELFF.

This clonotype was seen ten or more times. The chain joins TRBV20-1 to TRBJ2-3; TRBD2 might be the D (6 bases). Germline CDR1 and CDR2: DFQATT and SNEGSKA (reference sequence). The CDR3 length is 13 residues. Trimming removed 6 bases at V and 2 bases at J, with 12 bases between. The CDR3 spells CSALGGVTDTQYF. CDR3 DNA: TGCAGTGCCCTTGGCGGGGTCACAGATACGCAGTATTTT.

The CDR3 DNA reads TGCGCCAGCAGCCAAGAGTACCTCGGGGGTGGAAGAGCTTTCTTT. This translates into CASSQEYLGGGRAFF. The V gene is TRBV4-3, the J gene TRBJ1-1; D is perhaps TRBD1 (5 bases). The CDR3 is made up of 15 amino acids. Looked up from germline, CDR1 is LGHNA and CDR2 is YSLEER. The V end lost 0 bases, the J end lost 10 bases, and 18 bases lay between the germline ends.

V is TRBV9 and J is TRBJ1-6; unclear D gene. CDR1 is SGDLS, CDR2 YYNGEE, per germline. V lost 2 bases and J 6 bases, leaving 15 bases between the germline ends. CDR3 size: 16 residues. CDR3 nucleotide sequence: TGTGCCAGCAGCGTGGCCGTGGAGGCTAGTAATTCACCCCTCCACTTT. It codes for CASSVAVEASNSPLHF.

The rearrangement joins TRBV7-9 to TRBJ2-1, with 12 positions matching TRBD2. Germline V gene sequence: CDR1 SEHNR, CDR2 FQNEAQ (reference sequence). This CDR3 is built from 14 residues. V was clipped by 3 bases and J by 10 bases; unmatched bases: 4. The DNA of the CDR3 is TGTGCCAGCAGCTTGCTAGCGGGGGGGAAAGAGCAGTTCTTC. Translated: CASSLLAGGKEQFF.

This rearrangement joins TRBV7-2 to TRBJ1-6, with no clear D. V was pared by 5 bases and J by 13 bases, with 9 bases between. The CDR3 covers 11 residues. From germline, CDR1 is SGHTA and CDR2 FQGNSA. The CDR3 region has the DNA TGTGCCAGCAGCCTCCTAGGGCCCCTCCACTTT. This codes for CASSLLGPLHF.

The chain combines TRBV6-5 with TRBJ1-2, with a tentative D call TRBD1 (6 bases). Germline-derived CDR1 and CDR2 are MNHEY and SVGAGI. V was pared by 8 bases and J by 8 bases, with 24 bases between. The CDR3 totals 15 residues. This CDR3 reads CASRFEGQQPGGYTF. For the CDR3, the DNA is TGTGCCAGCCGCTTCGAGGGACAACAACCTGGGGGCTACACCTTC.

There are a few counts of this clonotype. The rearrangement joins TRBV20-1 to TRBJ1-6; TRBD1 is a possible D gene (5 bases). The CDR3 has 15 residues. Per the germline V gene, CDR1 is DFQATT and CDR2 is SNEGSKA (reference sequence). V lost 1 base, J lost 5 bases, and 12 bases lay in between. As DNA, the CDR3 is TGCAGTGCTAGAGTAGGGACGAACCATAATTCACCCCTCCACTTT. Protein: CSARVGTNHNSPLHF.

The chain recombines TRBV7-9 with TRBJ1-2, with D perhaps matching TRBD1 (5 bases). Germline V gives CDR1 SEHNR, CDR2 FQNEAQ (reference sequence). V lost 5 bases to trimming and J lost 8 bases, with 18 bases between them. This CDR3 has 14 residues. The CDR3 sequence: CASSKGHPKWGYTF. CDR3 nucleotide sequence: TGTGCCAGCAGCAAAGGACACCCCAAGTGGGGCTACACCTTC.

Ten or more counts support this clonotype. The CDR3 DNA is TGCGCCAGCAGCCCCGGACTAGCCGGAGAGACCCAGTACTTC. This translates into CASSPGLAGETQYF. The chain links TRBV5-1 to TRBJ2-5; 8 bases line up with TRBD2. The germline V gene has CDR1 SGHRS and CDR2 YFSETQ. The CDR3 extends over 14 amino acids. The trim removed 4 bases at V and 4 bases at J, leaving 6 bases unmatched.

This chain uses TRBV6-2 or TRBV6-3 with TRBJ1-5, with a possible D match to TRBD1 (6 bases). Germline V CDR1 and CDR2: MNHEY, SVGEGT. V dropped 7 bases and J dropped 0 bases, with 10 bases sitting between them. The CDR3 covers 14 residues. The chain's CDR3 is CASTKGGSNQPQHF. CDR3 DNA: TGTGCCAGCACTAAGGGGGGTAGCAATCAGCCCCAGCATTTT.

The chain recombines TRBV7-2 with TRBJ2-2; D not certain. The length of the CDR3 is 16 residues. Trimming removed 7 bases at V and 1 base at J, with 16 bases between. In germline, CDR1 is SGHTA, CDR2 FQGNSA. This chain's CDR3 is CASTLTGGKNTGELFF. DNA for the CDR3: TGTGCCAGCACCCTGACTGGTGGAAAGAACACCGGGGAGCTGTTTTTT. Full variable domain (missing parts from reference TRBV7-2 and TRBJ2-2): GAGVSQSPSNKVTEKGKDVELRCDPISGHTALYWYRQSLGQGLEFLIYFQGNSAPDKSGLPSDRFSAERTGGSVSTLTIQRTQQEDSAVYLCASTLTGGKNTGELFFGEGSRLTVL.

This clonotype was recorded a few times. The chain couples TRBV10-3 to TRBJ1-2, with 7 positions matching TRBD1. This CDR3 spans 15 amino acids. Germline loops: CDR1 ENHRY, CDR2 SYGVKD. Losses at the gene ends were 0 bases for V and 4 bases for J; bases not matched to a gene: 5. The CDR3 DNA reads TGTGCCATCAGTGAGTCGACAGGGTTGGTCTATGGCTACACCTTC. It is translated as CAISESTGLVYGYTF.

V is TRBV5-5 and J is TRBJ1-2; D possibly corresponds to TRBD1 (5 bases). V was shortened by 4 bases and J by 7 bases, with 8 bases between the two germline ends. Germline CDR1 reads SGHKS; CDR2 reads YYEKEE (reference sequence). This CDR3 is 11 amino acids long. CDR3 sequence: CASSRDSGYTF. The CDR3 DNA is TGTGCCAGCAGCCGGGACTCTGGCTACACCTTC.

In its sample, this clonotype was seen a few times. The V and J genes are TRBV12-3 or TRBV12-4 and TRBJ1-5; a possible D gene is TRBD1 (6 bases). Trimming took 0 bases from V and 4 from J, leaving 16 bases between them. The CDR3 is 17 amino acids. The CDR3 loop is CASSLATGALSNQPQHF. The DNA for the CDR3 is TGTGCCAGCAGTTTAGCGACGGGGGCCCTATCGAATCAGCCCCAGCATTTT.

There are many counts of this clonotype. The chain is built from TRBV5-1 and TRBJ2-2; 13 bases line up with TRBD2. In germline, CDR1 is SGHRS, CDR2 YFSETQ. Trimming removed 0 bases from V and 0 bases from J; junction bases left unmatched: 8. This CDR3 region has 20 residues. The CDR3 DNA reads as TGCGCCAGCAGCTTGGAGACTAGCGGGGGGACAATCGCGAACACCGGGGAGCTGTTTTTT. Translation: CASSLETSGGTIANTGELFF.

This clonotype was observed a handful of times. This chain joins TRBV14 and TRBJ2-7, with D tentatively TRBD1 (6 bases). The V gene lost 1 base and the J gene lost 3 bases, with 13 bases spanning the gap. Germline CDR1 and CDR2: SGHDN and FVKESK. The CDR3 loop spans 15 amino acids. The CDR3 reads CASSQGGIGGYEQYV. CDR3 coding DNA: TGTGCCAGCAGCCAAGGGGGTATAGGGGGCTACGAGCAGTACGTC.

This sequence joins TRBV5-1 and TRBJ1-4; no firm D call. The germline V gene has CDR1 SGHRS and CDR2 YFSETQ. CDR3 size: 14 residues. V dropped 4 bases and J dropped 8 bases, with 15 bases sitting between them. CDR3 residues: CASSLRGLREKLFF. In DNA form, the CDR3 reads TGCGCCAGCAGCCTGAGAGGGTTGAGGGAAAAACTGTTTTTT.

In its sample, this clonotype was seen a few times. The V gene is TRBV4-3, the J gene TRBJ1-2, with no clear D. The CDR3 consists of 13 residues. V lost 5 bases and J lost 6, with 13 bases in between. Germline V gene data show CDR1 as LGHNA and CDR2 as YSLEER. The CDR3 coding sequence is TGCGCCAGCAGCTGGACCGCTGAGGATGGCTACACCTTC. Its protein product is CASSWTAEDGYTF.

This clonotype occurred a few times. This chain links TRBV6-5 with TRBJ2-7; D perhaps matches TRBD1 (5 bases). This CDR3 is built from 15 residues. Germline CDR1 reads MNHEY; CDR2 reads SVGAGI. Between the trimmed V and J ends, which lost 0 bases and 5 bases, there was a span of 14 bases. The CDR3 spells CASSYSGQGVDEQYF. The CDR3, as DNA: TGTGCCAGCAGTTACTCGGGGCAGGGCGTGGACGAGCAGTACTTC.

This clonotype showed up just a few times. This rearrangement joins TRBV7-2 to TRBJ1-4, with a possible D match to TRBD1 (5 bases). The CDR3 sequence is 16 residues long. V dropped 4 bases and J dropped 4 bases, with 16 bases sitting between them. Per germline, CDR1 SGHTA and CDR2 FQGNSA. The CDR3 DNA follows: TGTGCCAGCAGCTCCAACATGGCGGGGCGTAATGAAAAACTGTTTTTT. Amino acids: CASSSNMAGRNEKLFF. The full variable domain, its missing parts supplied by reference TRBV7-2 and TRBJ1-4, is GAGVSQSPSNKVTEKGKDVELRCDPISGHTALYWYRQSLGQGLEFLIYFQGNSAPDKSGLPSDRFSAERTGGSVSTLTIQRTQQEDSAVYLCASSSNMAGRNEKLFFGSGTQLSVL.